The sequence of this TCR beta chain was determined in a study of shared clonotypes between healthy human individuals. The study, taken as a whole, reports: Among donors, sharing of clonotypes was expected to be affected by sequencing depth. Rarefaction analysis demonstrated incomplete sorted-subset sequencing notwithstanding large depth. Non-shared clonotypes showed lower generation probabilities than clonotypes common to all four donors.

The authors split each subset's genomic DNA evenly across several immunoSEQ plates. Clones were read by immunoSEQ multiplex PCR, and TCRdb kept only the in-frame ones, dropping some. Among roughly 2,000,000 clones listed, about 95% were seen once. A remark on this clone: Its target is not known.

The CDR3 is made up of 16 amino acids. V lost 0 bases to trimming and J lost 3 bases; unmatched junction nucleotides: 4. Germline loops: CDR1 LGHNA, CDR2 YSLEER. Naive-designated CD8 cells lacked CD45RO, were positively enriched for CCR7, and omitted terminally differentiated effector memory CD45RA+ cells. The chain is built from TRBV4-3 and TRBJ2-3; 9 positions match TRBD1. The sample taken for sequencing was naive CD8+ T cells sorted from blood. The sequence came from a man aged 18-30 years in good health. CDR3 sequence reads: CASSQEHRGHTDTQYF. The CDR3 nucleotides read TGCGCCAGCAGCCAAGAGCACAGGGGGCATACAGATACGCAGTATTTT.